The present TCR beta chain was sequenced within a study of T cell clonality in common variable immunodeficiency. The CDR3 totals 15 residues. Trimming at V came to 6 bases and at J to 8 bases, leaving 8 bases not matched to a gene. Germline CDR1 and CDR2: SEHNR and FQNEAQ (reference sequence). The study, taken as a whole, reports: Links between repertoire features and CVID complications were heterogeneity-limited. Fewer TCRbeta clones were shared among CVID subjects than controls.

Most patients and controls had Caucasian heritage. This clone showed up many times. What it recognizes is unknown. The sequence runs out 3 residues before the end of the CDR3; the remainder is reconstructed from the germline J gene. Sequencing input was equivalent genomic DNA from CVID and controls. Assay: immunoSEQ multiplex PCR; the TCRdb copy retains only in-frame clones and omits some. The sample presents tens of thousands of clones, none singletons. The TCR was taken from a person aged 18 to 75 in good health. V usage is TRBV7-9 and J usage is TRBJ1-6; 9 nucleotides line up with TRBD1. The sample comprised peripheral blood mononuclear cells. The CDR3 protein is CASSKTGGLDSPLHF. The sequenced part of the CDR3 DNA is TGTGCCAGCAGTAAGACAGGGGGACTTGATTCACCC.